These 28 T cell receptor beta chains were sequenced from one sample in a study of early T cells in non-severe SARS-CoV-2 infection. A single record per CDR3 protein comes from TCRdb applying MiXCR to the 5' RACE reads. Among around 56,000 distinct CDR3 sequences listed, roughly 8% were seen once. This material consisted of whole blood, taken at baseline. The receptors derive from an adult who was a healthcare worker with PCR-confirmed SARS-CoV-2 infection or an uninfected control (not recorded which).

The table lists this clonotype with many counts. This chain's CDR3 is CSAESFPIDTQYF. CDR3 coding DNA: TGCAGTGCTGAGAGTTTTCCGATAGATACGCAGTATTTT. V is TRBV20-1 and J is TRBJ2-3; D unresolved. The V end was cut by 5 bases, the J end by 5 bases, with 14 bases between. Germline values: CDR1 DFQATT, CDR2 SNEGSKA (reference sequence). The CDR3 has 13 amino acids.

A note on this clonotype: The junction and the germline gene differ at one end; a read error may be behind it. V is TRBV3-1 and J is TRBJ2-7; 11 nucleotides align to TRBD1. In germline, CDR1 is LGHDT, CDR2 YNNKEL (reference sequence). This CDR3 spans 12 amino acids. The CDR3 spells CASSQGGTGGSF. CDR3 DNA: TGTGCCAGCAGCCAAGGTGGGACAGGGGGAAGCTTC.

This clonotype has just a few counts. The V and J genes are TRBV7-9 and TRBJ2-1; D gene uncertain. In germline, CDR1 is SEHNR, CDR2 FQNEAQ (reference sequence). This CDR3 contains 18 residues. V was clipped by 2 bases and J by 0 bases, with 17 bases between them. Here the CDR3 DNA reads TGTGCCAGCAGCTTAAGTCGATCCGGGCCAGCCTCCTACAATGAGCAGTTCTTC. Translated, it gives CASSLSRSGPASYNEQFF.

This clonotype was seen at least ten times. The chain joins TRBV30 to TRBJ2-2; D is unclear. Per germline, CDR1 GTSNPN and CDR2 SVGIG (reference sequence). The CDR3 extends over 13 amino acids. Trimming stripped 1 base from V and 3 bases from J, with 6 bases between. The CDR3 sequence: CAWSARYTGELFF. The CDR3 coding sequence is TGTGCCTGGAGTGCCCGATACACCGGGGAGCTGTTTTTT.

This clonotype was counted a few times. The V and J genes are TRBV7-2 and TRBJ2-5; TRBD1 agrees at 7 bases. Trimming took 5 bases from V and 3 from J; bases not matched to a gene: 6. The germline V gene encodes CDR1 SGHTA and CDR2 FQGNSA. The CDR3 has 14 amino acids. DNA of the CDR3: TGTGCCAGCAGCCGGGGACAGTTTAAAGAGACCCAGTACTTC. It yields the protein CASSRGQFKETQYF.

This clonotype has just a few counts. The rearrangement joins TRBV12-3 or TRBV12-4 to TRBJ2-7, with 8 bases fitting TRBD1. The CDR3 sequence is 14 residues long. The V and J ends lost 3 bases and 5 bases, in that order; junction bases with no gene match: 6. CDR3: CASSLGAGGNEQYF. Written as DNA, the CDR3 is TGTGCCAGCAGTTTGGGAGCAGGGGGCAACGAGCAGTACTTC.

This clonotype was counted ten times or more. CDR3 nucleotides: TGCAGTGCTAGATACAGGGATCCCGGGGAGCTGTTTTTT. Translated: CSARYRDPGELFF. The chain links TRBV20-1 to TRBJ2-2; D perhaps matches TRBD1 (6 bases). CDR1 and CDR2 from the germline V gene are DFQATT and SNEGSKA (reference sequence). Trimming removed 2 bases at V and 6 bases at J, with 10 bases between. This CDR3 is 13 amino acids long.

This clonotype has a handful of counts. The V and J genes are TRBV7-8 and TRBJ2-7; tentative D call: TRBD1 (6 bases). V lost 0 bases, J lost 5 bases, and 11 bases lay in between. CDR1 and CDR2 (germline): SGHVS, FQNEAQ. The CDR3 extends over 14 amino acids. The chain's CDR3 is CASSLAGHGNEQYF. CDR3 in DNA: TGTGCCAGCAGCTTAGCGGGACACGGCAACGAGCAGTACTTC. Based on the CDR3 plus reference TRBV7-8 and TRBJ2-7, the full variable domain is GAGVSQSPRYKVAKRGQDVALRCDPISGHVSLFWYQQALGQGPEFLTYFQNEAQLDKSGLPSDRFFAERPEGSVSTLKIQRTQQEDSAVYLCASSLAGHGNEQYFGPGTRLTVT.

V usage is TRBV20-1 and J usage is TRBJ2-1; the D is unclear. CDR1 and CDR2 from the germline V gene are DFQATT and SNEGSKA (reference sequence). This CDR3 spans 10 amino acids. Trimming pared 3 bases from V and 12 bases from J, leaving 9 bases between. The CDR3 DNA sequence: TGCAGTGCTAGGAACTTAGTGCAGTTCTTC. Translation gives CSARNLVQFF.

This clonotype came up a few times. This rearrangement joins TRBV10-3 to TRBJ2-2, with 7 bases fitting TRBD1. This CDR3 spans 13 amino acids. Germline CDR1 reads ENHRY; CDR2 reads SYGVKD. The junction had 7 bases not matched to a gene; V was cut back by 10 bases and J by 5 bases. In nucleotides, the CDR3 is TGTGCCACCACAGGGGTAGTAACCGGGGAGCTGTTTTTT. Translation gives CATTGVVTGELFF.

This clonotype showed up just a few times. V and J are TRBV25-1 and TRBJ2-7; 9 bases are a match to TRBD1. The trim removed 3 bases at V and 5 bases at J, leaving 8 bases unmatched. Germline CDR1 is MGHDK and CDR2 is SYGVNS. The CDR3 is 15 amino acids. This chain's CDR3 is CASSDTGTGSHEQYF. The CDR3 coding sequence is TGTGCCAGCAGTGACACCGGGACAGGGTCCCACGAGCAGTACTTC.

This chain joins TRBV5-1 and TRBJ2-3; TRBD2 agrees at 7 bases. J lost 1 base, V lost 1 base, and 3 bases had no gene match. CDR1 SGHRS and CDR2 YFSETQ come from the germline V gene. The CDR3 length is 15 residues. DNA of the CDR3: TGCGCCAGCAGCTTGATTGCGGGAGGCACAGATACGCAGTATTTT. Encoded protein: CASSLIAGGTDTQYF.

The V call is TRBV10-3, the J call TRBJ2-7; 9 bases are a match to TRBD2. The V and J ends lost 3 bases and 4 bases, in that order; junction bases with no gene match: 1. Germline loops: CDR1 ENHRY, CDR2 SYGVKD. CDR3 length: 13 amino acids. The CDR3 nucleotides read TGTGCCATCAGTGACGGACTAGCGTACGAGCAGTACTTC. It yields the protein CAISDGLAYEQYF.

In its sample, this clonotype was seen many times. The V call is TRBV7-2, the J call TRBJ2-1, with a possible D match to TRBD2 (7 bases). V lost 1 base and J 14 bases, leaving 15 bases between the germline ends. This CDR3 spans 13 amino acids. The germline gives CDR1 SGHTA, CDR2 FQGNSA. The CDR3 loop reads CASSLGTLGGEFF. The DNA of the CDR3 is TGTGCCAGCAGCTTAGGAACGTTAGGGGGGGAGTTCTTC.

V usage is TRBV7-2 and J usage is TRBJ1-1; 10 bases map to TRBD1. This CDR3 spans 16 amino acids. Germline lookup yields CDR1 SGHTA and CDR2 FQGNSA. J gave up 4 bases and V 4 bases, and 9 bases lay outside the gene matches. The chain's CDR3 is CASSSAGTGVFTEAFF. For the CDR3, the DNA is TGTGCCAGCAGCTCCGCCGGGACAGGGGTTTTCACTGAAGCTTTCTTT.

This clonotype was seen many times. The chain links TRBV20-1 to TRBJ2-1, with 13 bases aligning to TRBD2. Germline V gene data show CDR1 as DFQATT and CDR2 as SNEGSKA (reference sequence). The CDR3 extends over 15 amino acids. The V segment lost 0 bases and the J segment 9 bases; nucleotides outside the gene matches: 5. CDR3 sequence: CSARDSTSGRAEQFF. The CDR3 DNA is TGCAGTGCTAGAGATTCTACTAGCGGGAGGGCTGAGCAGTTCTTC.

This clonotype was seen many times. The V and J genes are TRBV2 and TRBJ1-2, with 7 bases matching TRBD1. The CDR3 runs to 14 residues. Per the germline V gene, CDR1 is SNHLY and CDR2 is FYNNEI. The ends lost 6 bases at V and 3 bases at J; junction bases unmatched: 7. CDR3 protein: CASSSGQAYYGYTF. CDR3 sequence (DNA): TGTGCCAGCAGCTCAGGACAGGCCTACTATGGCTACACCTTC. Supplemented by reference TRBV2 and TRBJ1-2, the full variable domain reads EPEVTQTPSHQVTQMGQEVILRCVPISNHLYFYWYRQILGQKVEFLVSFYNNEISEKSEIFDDQFSVERPDGSNFTLKIRSTKLEDSAMYFCASSSGQAYYGYTFGSGTRLTVV.

At least ten counts were recorded for this clonotype. The chain recombines TRBV7-9 with TRBJ2-7, with TRBD1 matching 8 bases. The J segment lost 5 bases and the V segment lost 5 bases, leaving 2 bases of the junction unmatched. Germline values: CDR1 SEHNR, CDR2 FQNEAQ (reference sequence). This CDR3 spans 12 amino acids. Written as DNA, the CDR3 is TGTGCCAGCAGCCGGACAGGGAACGAGCAGTACTTC. Its translation is CASSRTGNEQYF. The full variable domain, its missing parts supplied by reference TRBV7-9 and TRBJ2-7, is DTGVSQNPRHKITKRGQNVTFRCDPISEHNRLYWYRQTLGQGPEFLTYFQNEAQLEKSRLLSDRFSAERPKGSFSTLEIQRTEQGDSAMYLCASSRTGNEQYFGPGTRLTVT.

The sample holds a few counts of this clonotype. The chain couples TRBV5-1 to TRBJ2-5, with D possibly TRBD1 on 5 matching bases. Trimming cost V 5 bases and J 1 base, with 12 bases left between them. This CDR3 contains 14 residues. Germline V CDR1 and CDR2: SGHRS, YFSETQ. DNA for the CDR3: TGCGCCAGCAGTCAAGGGGCCGGCCAAGAGACCCAGTACTTC. Translated, it gives CASSQGAGQETQYF. Together with reference TRBV5-1 and TRBJ2-5, the CDR3 gives the full variable domain: KAGVTQTPRYLIKTRGQQVTLSCSPISGHRSVSWYQQTPGQGLQFLFEYFSETQRNKGNFPGRFSGRQFSNSRSEMNVSTLELGDSALYLCASSQGAGQETQYFGPGTRLLVL.

This clonotype has ten or more counts. The V call is TRBV13, the J call TRBJ2-1, with D perhaps TRBD2 (5 bases). CDR3 length: 14 amino acids. Looked up from germline, CDR1 is PRHDT and CDR2 is FYEKMQ (reference sequence). V lost 0 bases, J lost 4 bases, and 7 bases lay in between. The DNA for the CDR3 is TGTGCCAGCAGCTTAGGCGGGAAGTACAATGAGCAGTTCTTC. It yields the protein CASSLGGKYNEQFF.

This sequence joins TRBV7-8 and TRBJ2-3; TRBD2 matches 8 bases. Germline lookup yields CDR1 SGHVS and CDR2 FQNEAQ. The CDR3 covers 15 residues. With V trimmed by 4 bases and J by 3 bases, 6 bases remained unmatched. CDR3 DNA sequence: TGTGCCAGCAGCTCTAGGCGGGAGGCAACAGATACGCAGTATTTT. Its protein is CASSSRREATDTQYF.

The V call is TRBV7-2, the J call TRBJ2-7, with 9 bases matching TRBD2. The CDR3 consists of 15 residues. V lost 1 base and J lost 4; bases outside the gene matches: 5. CDR1 and CDR2 from the germline V gene are SGHTA and FQGNSA. The CDR3 DNA sequence: TGTGCCAGCAGCTTAGAGACTAGCGGATTATACGAGCAGTACTTC. Translation gives CASSLETSGLYEQYF. The full variable domain, in which reference TRBV7-2 and TRBJ2-7 provide the parts outside the CDR3, is GAGVSQSPSNKVTEKGKDVELRCDPISGHTALYWYRQSLGQGLEFLIYFQGNSAPDKSGLPSDRFSAERTGGSVSTLTIQRTQQEDSAVYLCASSLETSGLYEQYFGPGTRLTVT.

The chain carries TRBV7-3 and TRBJ2-2; 8 positions match TRBD1. This CDR3 is 15 amino acids long. V was pared by 5 bases and J by 3 bases, with 5 bases of the junction left unmatched. Germline CDR1 SGHTA, CDR2 FQGTGA. The CDR3: CASSKDRDHTGELFF. CDR3 nucleotides: TGTGCCAGCAGCAAGGACAGGGACCACACCGGGGAGCTGTTTTTT.

This clonotype was found a few times. The germline gene is not matched at one end of the junction; a read error may be the cause. The chain carries TRBV7-8 and TRBJ2-1; TRBD2 might be the D (5 bases). CDR1 and CDR2 (germline): SGHVS, FQNEAQ. The CDR3 runs 16 residues. The CDR3 DNA reads as TGTGCCAGCAGCACTGGGTCTAGCCGTTCCTGCAATGAGCAGTTCTTC. Protein: CASSTGSSRSCNEQFF.

This chain connects TRBV3-1 to TRBJ2-7; 8 bases agree with TRBD1. The CDR3 sequence is 14 residues long. V shed 6 bases, J shed 0 bases, and the junction held 4 bases outside the gene matches. The germline CDR1 and CDR2 sequences are LGHDT and YNNKEL (reference sequence). The CDR3 is CASSQGADSYEQYF. As DNA, the CDR3 is TGTGCCAGCAGTCAGGGGGCTGACTCCTACGAGCAGTACTTC.

The chain is built from TRBV20-1 and TRBJ2-7; TRBD1 aligns across 10 bases. This CDR3 contains 13 residues. CDR1 and CDR2 (germline): DFQATT, SNEGSKA (reference sequence). V shed 2 bases and J 5 bases; nucleotides not matched to a gene: 3. CDR3 region: CSARRTGGNEQYF. The CDR3 DNA reads TGCAGTGCTAGAAGGACAGGGGGGAACGAGCAGTACTTC.

The V call is TRBV28, the J call TRBJ1-6; 7 nucleotides agree with TRBD1. The CDR3 extends over 14 amino acids. Germline trimming cut 7 bases from V and 10 bases from J; bases unmatched to any gene: 10. Germline-derived CDR1 and CDR2 are MDHEN and SYDVKM. The CDR3 protein is CASTRTGVGSPLHF. The CDR3 DNA reads as TGTGCCAGCACCAGAACAGGGGTGGGGTCACCCCTCCACTTT.

This clonotype was counted at least ten times. V and J are TRBV7-9 and TRBJ2-2; D is possibly TRBD1 (6 bases). The CDR3 has 15 residues. Germline V gene sequence: CDR1 SEHNR, CDR2 FQNEAQ (reference sequence). V was cut by 5 bases and J by 2 bases, with 12 bases left in between. Written as DNA, the CDR3 is TGTGCCAGCAGCGCCCAGGGGCGTAACACCGGGGAGCTGTTTTTT. Translated, it gives CASSAQGRNTGELFF. The full variable domain, rest sourced from reference TRBV7-9 and TRBJ2-2, is DTGVSQNPRHKITKRGQNVTFRCDPISEHNRLYWYRQTLGQGPEFLTYFQNEAQLEKSRLLSDRFSAERPKGSFSTLEIQRTEQGDSAMYLCASSAQGRNTGELFFGEGSRLTVL.